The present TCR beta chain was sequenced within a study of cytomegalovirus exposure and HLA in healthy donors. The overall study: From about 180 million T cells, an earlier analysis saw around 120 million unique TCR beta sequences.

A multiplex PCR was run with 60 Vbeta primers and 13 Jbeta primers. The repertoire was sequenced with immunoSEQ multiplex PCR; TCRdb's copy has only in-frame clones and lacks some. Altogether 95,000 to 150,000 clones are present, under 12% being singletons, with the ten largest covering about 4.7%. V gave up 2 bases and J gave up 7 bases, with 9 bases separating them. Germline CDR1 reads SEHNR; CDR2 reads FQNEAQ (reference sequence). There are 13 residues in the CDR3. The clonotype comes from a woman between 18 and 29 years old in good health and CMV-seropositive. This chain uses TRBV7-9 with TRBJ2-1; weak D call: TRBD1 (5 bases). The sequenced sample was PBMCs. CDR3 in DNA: TGTGCCAGCAGCTTATCAGGGCCTAATGAGCAGTTCTTC. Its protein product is CASSLSGPNEQFF.